A single sample is the source of the 3 T cell receptor beta chains below, sequenced in a study of identical twins. MiXCR was run by TCRdb on the 5' RACE reads, yielding one entry per CDR3 protein. The sample has some 460,000 distinct CDR3 sequences, approximately 15% seen once. The sample also formed part of further work on yellow fever vaccine responses in identical twins.

The sample taken for sequencing was CD4+ T cells sorted from blood. The receptors originated from a woman between 18 and 30 years old in good health.

This clonotype was observed a handful of times. The V and J genes are TRBV12-3 or TRBV12-4 and TRBJ2-1, with 9 bases identical to TRBD2. V was clipped by 3 bases and J by 6 bases; unmatched bases: 6. The CDR3 sequence is 15 residues long. The CDR3 DNA reads TGTGCCAGCAGTTTCCTCGCGGGGGGGCTCAATGAGCAGTTCTTC. The encoded protein is CASSFLAGGLNEQFF.

This clonotype turned up a few times. The chain has TRBV20-1 and TRBJ1-3, with D possibly being TRBD1 (5 bases). Trimming removed 3 bases at V and 7 bases at J, with 16 bases between. This CDR3 region has 14 residues. Per the germline V gene, CDR1 is DFQATT and CDR2 is SNEGSKA (reference sequence). The DNA for the CDR3 is TGCAGTGCTAGGGATCCTACAGGAGGCAACACCATATATTTT. It specifies CSARDPTGGNTIYF.

There are a few counts of this clonotype. This rearrangement joins TRBV4-2 to TRBJ2-1; D call uncertain. Germline V gene data show CDR1 as LGHNA and CDR2 as YNFKEQ. This CDR3 is built from 15 residues. V was pared by 6 bases and J by 1 base, with 13 bases between. The CDR3 sequence is CASRPPDKSYNEQFF. The CDR3 coding sequence is TGTGCCAGCAGGCCCCCAGACAAATCCTACAATGAGCAGTTCTTC.